Below are 25 T cell receptor beta chains sequenced from a single sample in a study of PD-1 blockade in classical Hodgkin lymphoma. Every patient had relapsed following autologous stem cell transplantation, and cohorts differed in brentuximab vedotin exposure. Libraries were prepared by immunoSEQ multiplex PCR; TCRdb keeps only in-frame clonotypes and omits some of them. The table has some 96,000 clones, approximately 80% seen once. The sequencing here drew on peripheral blood mononuclear cells (PBMCs), taken at baseline. The receptors come from a human donor with classical Hodgkin lymphoma.

This clone was picked up a small number of times. The chain combines TRBV28 with TRBJ1-3; TRBD1 agrees at 8 bases. The V and J ends lost 6 bases and 0 bases, in that order; junction bases with no gene match: 10. Germline V CDR1 and CDR2: MDHEN, SYDVKM. The CDR3 loop spans 17 amino acids. The CDR3: CASRSPQGASSGNTIYF. CDR3 DNA sequence: TGTGCCAGCAGGTCCCCCCAGGGGGCCAGCTCTGGAAACACCATATATTTT.

This rearrangement joins TRBV5-1 to TRBJ2-1; the D is unclear. Germline-derived CDR1 and CDR2 are SGHRS and YFSETQ. The CDR3 contains 12 residues. Trimming shortened V by 4 bases and J by 10 bases, and 12 bases separated the two germline ends. DNA for the CDR3: TGCGCCAGCAGCATCCCTCCCCGGGAGCAGTTCTTC. This encodes CASSIPPREQFF.

The V gene is TRBV6-5, the J gene TRBJ2-1; possibly TRBD1 for D (5 bases). The V end lost 2 bases, the J end lost 6 bases, and 14 bases lay between the germline ends. There are 15 residues in the CDR3. Germline V gene lookup returns CDR1 MNHEY and CDR2 SVGAGI. DNA of the CDR3: TGTGCCAGCAGTTACGAGGCCAGGGCAAGCAATGAGCAGTTCTTC. It specifies CASSYEARASNEQFF.

The chain couples TRBV4-2 to TRBJ2-1; 7 bases are shared with TRBD2. V dropped 4 bases and J dropped 0; count of bases not matched to a gene: 6. In germline, CDR1 is LGHNA, CDR2 YNFKEQ. This CDR3 has 16 residues. The CDR3 DNA is TGTGCCAGCAGCCGACTGGGCGGGAGCTCCTACAATGAGCAGTTCTTC. This sequence encodes CASSRLGGSSYNEQFF.

A note on this clone: Its ends do not fully match the called genes, so a read error is possible. The chain recombines TRBV18 with TRBJ2-7, with D perhaps matching TRBD2 (5 bases). Germline V lookup: CDR1 KGHSH, CDR2 LQKENI. CDR3 length: 12 residues. DNA for the CDR3: TGTGCCAGCCCACCAACCGAGGGCGAGCAGTACTTC. It translates to CASPPTEGEQYF.

The CDR3 spells CASSEAGGETEAFF. The CDR3 nucleotides read TGTGCCAGCAGTGAAGCAGGGGGGGAAACTGAAGCTTTCTTT. The chain uses TRBV2 and TRBJ1-1; maybe TRBD1 (6 bases). Trimming removed 0 bases from V and 5 bases from J, with 10 bases in between. The CDR3 consists of 14 residues. The V gene's germline CDR1 is SNHLY and CDR2 FYNNEI.

The chain combines TRBV29-1 with TRBJ2-5, with D unresolved. The CDR3 spans 12 residues. In germline, CDR1 is SQVTM, CDR2 ANQGSEA. Between the trimmed V and J ends, which lost 2 bases and 1 base, there was a span of 5 bases. CDR3 protein: CSVERVQETQYF. The CDR3 bases are TGCAGCGTTGAAAGGGTCCAAGAGACCCAGTACTTC.

This chain uses TRBV19 with TRBJ2-1; D is undetermined. Germline lookup yields CDR1 LNHDA and CDR2 SQIVND (reference sequence). The CDR3 totals 15 residues. Trimming cost V 5 bases and J 7 bases, with 18 bases left between them. CDR3 in amino acids: CASSEDPSSWNEQFF. The CDR3 coding sequence is TGTGCCAGTAGTGAGGACCCAAGTTCATGGAATGAGCAGTTCTTC.

The chain carries TRBV10-3 and TRBJ2-2; 7 nucleotides line up with TRBD1. V shed 4 bases, J shed 3 bases, and the junction held 5 bases outside the gene matches. This CDR3 has 15 amino acids. CDR1 ENHRY and CDR2 SYGVKD come from the germline V gene. Here the CDR3 reads CAISGQGVYTGELFF. DNA of the CDR3: TGTGCCATCAGTGGGCAGGGGGTTTACACCGGGGAGCTGTTTTTT.

The CDR3 loop is CASSAIGTSGHSYEQYF. The CDR3 region has the DNA TGTGCCAGCAGTGCAATCGGGACTAGCGGACACTCCTACGAGCAGTACTTC. This chain uses TRBV28 with TRBJ2-7; TRBD2 matches at 11 bases. Germline V CDR1 and CDR2: MDHEN, SYDVKM. J was trimmed by 0 bases and V by 5 bases; bases with no gene match: 9. This CDR3 comprises 17 residues.

This clone showed up just once. The gene calls are TRBV5-6 and TRBJ2-2, with D possibly being TRBD1 or TRBD2 (5 bases each). The CDR3 covers 14 residues. V lost 4 bases and J 8 bases, leaving 15 bases between the germline ends. Per the germline V gene, CDR1 is SGHDT and CDR2 is YYEEEE. CDR3 in amino acids: CASSTGGGPGELFF. The CDR3 DNA reads as TGTGCCAGCAGCACCGGTGGGGGTCCGGGGGAGCTGTTTTTT.

J is TRBJ2-1 and V is TRBV18; TRBD2 matches 7 bases. V shed 2 bases and J 6 bases; nucleotides not matched to a gene: 7. Germline V gene data show CDR1 as KGHSH and CDR2 as LQKENI. The CDR3 totals 15 residues. CDR3: CASSPTLVAGNEQFF. The CDR3 nucleotides read TGTGCCAGCTCACCAACCCTAGTAGCGGGCAATGAGCAGTTCTTC.

V is TRBV6-6 and J is TRBJ1-4; 7 nucleotides line up with TRBD1. This CDR3 region has 14 residues. CDR1 is MNHNY and CDR2 is SVGAGI in the germline V gene (reference sequence). V gave up 6 bases and J gave up 10 bases; unmatched junction bases: 11. CDR3 loop: CASSPSPQGGKLFF. The DNA of the CDR3 is TGTGCCAGCAGCCCTTCCCCCCAGGGGGGAAAACTGTTTTTT.

The rearrangement links TRBV7-6 to TRBJ2-1, with D maybe TRBD2 (5 bases). V dropped 0 bases and J dropped 3 bases, with 9 bases sitting between them. Germline CDR1 SGHVS, CDR2 FNYEAQ. The CDR3 totals 15 residues. The CDR3 region is CASSLAHGDYNEQFF. DNA for the CDR3: TGTGCCAGCAGCTTAGCGCACGGGGACTACAATGAGCAGTTCTTC.

The chain is built from TRBV5-1 and TRBJ2-3, with TRBD2 identical over 8 bases. Germline values: CDR1 SGHRS, CDR2 YFSETQ. The V and J ends lost 4 bases and 4 bases, in that order; junction bases with no gene match: 5. The CDR3 covers 14 residues. The CDR3 DNA reads TGCGCCAGCAGCCCGAGCGGGAGAGCAGATACGCAGTATTTT. Its translation is CASSPSGRADTQYF.

The chain links TRBV5-1 to TRBJ1-4; D gene uncertain. This CDR3 is 14 amino acids long. With 2 bases removed from V and 4 bases from J, the gap between germline ends came to 9 bases. Germline-derived CDR1 and CDR2 are SGHRS and YFSETQ. The CDR3, as DNA: TGCGCCAGCAGCTTCATTCCAGATAATGAAAAACTGTTTTTT. Encoded protein: CASSFIPDNEKLFF.

The genes are TRBV21-1 and TRBJ1-1. TRBV21-1 is classified as a pseudogene. The CDR3 spans 10 residues. The CDR3 DNA reads TGTGCCAGCAGCCGAGGGGAAGCTTTCTTT. This gives the protein CASSRGEAFF.

This chain links TRBV10-3 with TRBJ1-4, with D hard to call. Germline loops: CDR1 ENHRY, CDR2 SYGVKD. The CDR3 has 12 amino acids. The V and J ends lost 4 bases and 7 bases respectively, with 7 bases between them. CDR3 amino acids: CAISGGGEKLFF. The CDR3 DNA sequence: TGTGCCATCAGTGGTGGAGGTGAAAAACTGTTTTTT.

The J gene is TRBJ2-2, the V gene TRBV29-1; 11 bases fit TRBD2. Germline-derived CDR1 and CDR2 are SQVTM and ANQGSEA. The CDR3 sequence is 16 residues long. Losses at the gene ends were 5 bases for V and 3 bases for J; bases not matched to a gene: 8. The CDR3 DNA reads as TGCAGCGTTCGAAGCCCACTAGCGGGAGACACCGGGGAGCTGTTTTTT. It is translated as CSVRSPLAGDTGELFF.

The rearrangement uses TRBV2 and TRBJ1-2; D is ambiguous. V was cut by 1 base and J by 4 bases, with 7 bases left in between. Germline values: CDR1 SNHLY, CDR2 FYNNEI. The CDR3 runs 13 residues. CDR3 in amino acids: CASSEGGGYGYTF. As DNA, the CDR3 is TGTGCCAGCAGTGAAGGAGGAGGCTATGGCTACACCTTC.

Only a few counts were recorded for this clone. The gene calls are TRBV10-3 and TRBJ2-1; the match to TRBD2 covers 10 bases. The length of the CDR3 is 15 residues. The junction had 11 bases not matched to a gene; V was cut back by 6 bases and J by 9 bases. Germline loops: CDR1 ENHRY, CDR2 SYGVKD. The CDR3 DNA sequence: TGTGCCATCAGCGCGGGACTAGCGAGGGGAGTTGAGCAGTTCTTC. Amino acids: CAISAGLARGVEQFF.

The chain has TRBV9 and TRBJ2-2; 11 positions agree with TRBD2. Per the germline V gene, CDR1 is SGDLS and CDR2 is YYNGEE. V lost 7 bases, J lost 2 bases, and 7 bases stayed unmatched. The CDR3 has 16 residues. For the CDR3, the DNA is TGTGCCAGCGCAGGGACTAGCGGCATCAACACCGGGGAGCTGTTTTTT. Its translation: CASAGTSGINTGELFF.

The chain employs TRBV7-6 and TRBJ1-1; weak D call: TRBD1 (6 bases). The CDR3 is made up of 15 amino acids. CDR1 and CDR2 (germline): SGHVS, FNYEAQ. Trimming removed 3 bases at V and 0 bases at J, with 11 bases between. This CDR3 reads CASSLITGMNTEAFF. The CDR3 bases are TGTGCCAGCAGCTTGATAACAGGGATGAACACTGAAGCTTTCTTT.

The chain carries TRBV11-3 and TRBJ2-7; D uncertain. The CDR3 is 10 amino acids. Germline V CDR1 and CDR2: SGHNT, YENEEA. Trimming took 7 bases from V and 6 from J, leaving 7 bases between them. The DNA for the CDR3 is TGTGCCAGCACCGGAGTCGAGCAGTACTTC. Translated: CASTGVEQYF. The full variable domain, in which reference TRBV11-3 and TRBJ2-7 provide the parts outside the CDR3, is EAGVVQSPRYKIIEKKQPVAFWCNPISGHNTLYWYLQNLGQGPELLIRYENEEAVDDSQLPKDRFSAERLKGVDSTLKIQPAELGDSAVYLCASTGVEQYFGPGTRLTVT.

V and J are TRBV19 and TRBJ2-7; D is tentatively TRBD1 or TRBD2 (6 bases each). CDR1 LNHDA and CDR2 SQIVND come from the germline V gene (reference sequence). The CDR3 contains 16 residues. V was trimmed by 5 bases and J by 4 bases, leaving 21 bases between them. CDR3 loop: CASSAFSTGRGYEQYF. CDR3 sequence (DNA): TGTGCCAGTAGTGCCTTCAGTACAGGGCGGGGTTACGAGCAGTACTTC. Based on the CDR3 plus reference TRBV19 and TRBJ2-7, the full variable domain is DGGITQSPKYLFRKEGQNVTLSCEQNLNHDAMYWYRQDPGQGLRLIYYSQIVNDFQKGDIAEGYSVSREKKESFPLTVTSAQKNPTAFYLCASSAFSTGRGYEQYFGPGTRLTVT.